A selection of T cell receptor beta chains follows, all from one sample in a study of blood T cell repertoires in COVID-19. Libraries were prepared by immunoSEQ multiplex PCR; TCRdb keeps only in-frame clonotypes and omits some of them. The sample yields 70,000 to 95,000 clones, roughly 86% seen once. What was sequenced was peripheral blood. The source of these receptors is a man between 65 and 79 years old with acute or convalescent COVID-19. CDR3s include the opening cysteine and the closing phenylalanine or tryptophan. Each record gives: CDR3 DNA, CDR3 protein, J gene, V gene, clone size, D gene. The D gene is left open where the match is weak. Not every row has a clone size; where given, it reads once, few, many or a size class.

CDR3 DNA: TGTGCCTGGAGTGCGTTGGGAGGGTACGAGCAGTACTTC
CDR3 protein: CAWSALGGYEQYF
J gene: TRBJ2-7
V gene: TRBV30
clone size: -
D gene: TRBD2

CDR3 DNA: TGTGCCAGCAGTGGGGGGGTAGCGTCTAGCACAGATACGCAGTATTTT
CDR3 protein: CASSGGVASSTDTQYF
J gene: TRBJ2-3
V gene: TRBV2
clone size: -
D gene: -

CDR3 DNA: TGTGCCAGCAGTTTCCCCGTCCGGGTGAGAGAGTACAATGAGCAGTTCTTC
CDR3 protein: CASSFPVRVREYNEQFF
J gene: TRBJ2-1
V gene: TRBV28
clone size: -
D gene: -

CDR3 DNA: TGTGCCAGCAGCTTGCGGCCTGAAGCTTTCTTT
CDR3 protein: CASSLRPEAFF
J gene: TRBJ1-1
V gene: TRBV9
clone size: -
D gene: -

CDR3 DNA: TGTGCCAGCAGCACCAAGACCTCATTAGCGGCAGATACGCAGTATTTT
CDR3 protein: CASSTKTSLAADTQYF
J gene: TRBJ2-3
V gene: TRBV7-9
clone size: -
D gene: -

CDR3 DNA: TGCGCCAGCAGCCCTTCAAGCGGGAGATGGGCCGGGGAGCTGTTTTTT
CDR3 protein: CASSPSSGRWAGELFF
J gene: TRBJ2-2
V gene: TRBV4-3
clone size: -
D gene: TRBD2

CDR3 DNA: TGTGCCAGCAGCTTGACAGGGACGGAATACGAGCAGTACTTC
CDR3 protein: CASSLTGTEYEQYF
J gene: TRBJ2-7
V gene: TRBV7-9
clone size: -
D gene: TRBD1

CDR3 DNA: TGTGCCAGCAGCTTGATTCGGGGGGACACCGGGGAGCTGTTTTTT
CDR3 protein: CASSLIRGDTGELFF
J gene: TRBJ2-2
V gene: TRBV5-4
clone size: -
D gene: TRBD2

CDR3 DNA: TGTGCCAGCAGGCGACAGGGGGCCTCCGAAGATCAGCCCCAGCATTTT
CDR3 protein: CASRRQGASEDQPQHF
J gene: TRBJ1-5
V gene: TRBV6-6
clone size: -
D gene: TRBD1

CDR3 DNA: TGTGCCAGCAGCCCCTATATCGACAGGGGAGTAGCCGGGGAGCTGTTTTTT
CDR3 protein: CASSPYIDRGVAGELFF
J gene: TRBJ2-2
V gene: TRBV28
clone size: -
D gene: TRBD1

CDR3 DNA: TGCGCCAGCAGTCGTACGACAAGGGACAGGGGGGCCAAAAACATTCAGTACTTC
CDR3 protein: CASSRTTRDRGAKNIQYF
J gene: TRBJ2-4
V gene: TRBV23-1
clone size: -
D gene: TRBD1

CDR3 DNA: TGTGCCAGCAGTGAACGGAGCTTGCTCTCCACAGATACGCAGTATTTT
CDR3 protein: CASSERSLLSTDTQYF
J gene: TRBJ2-3
V gene: TRBV2
clone size: -
D gene: -

CDR3 DNA: TGTGCCAGCAGACCACAGGGGGGTAGTTCACCCCTCCACTTT
CDR3 protein: CASRPQGGSSPLHF
J gene: TRBJ1-6
V gene: TRBV27
clone size: -
D gene: TRBD1

CDR3 DNA: TGCGCCAGCAGGTATCGGGACAGGGGGCCTGGGGCCAACGTCCTGACTTTC
CDR3 protein: CASRYRDRGPGANVLTF
J gene: TRBJ2-6
V gene: TRBV5-1
clone size: -
D gene: TRBD1

CDR3 DNA: TGCGCCAGCAGCCAAGTACAGGGTCGGGGCAATGAGCAGTTCTTC
CDR3 protein: CASSQVQGRGNEQFF
J gene: TRBJ2-1
V gene: TRBV4-3
clone size: once
D gene: -

CDR3 DNA: TGTGCCAGCAGCCTCTACCGCGGGGCGTCACACAATGAGCAGTTCTTC
CDR3 protein: CASSLYRGASHNEQFF
J gene: TRBJ2-1
V gene: TRBV11-2
clone size: once
D gene: -

CDR3 DNA: TGTGCCAGCCGCGGGGGCCTGATCACAGATACGCAGTATTTT
CDR3 protein: CASRGGLITDTQYF
J gene: TRBJ2-3
V gene: TRBV28
clone size: -
D gene: -

CDR3 DNA: TGCGCCAGCAGTAGTTTTCGGGGGGGACTCAATGAGCAGTTCTTC
CDR3 protein: CASSSFRGGLNEQFF
J gene: TRBJ2-1
V gene: TRBV5-1
clone size: -
D gene: TRBD2

CDR3 DNA: TGTGCCAGCTCACAGACTAGCGGGGGCCCGGAGACCCAGTACTTC
CDR3 protein: CASSQTSGGPETQYF
J gene: TRBJ2-5
V gene: TRBV18
clone size: -
D gene: TRBD2

CDR3 DNA: TGCAGCGTTCAGCCGCGGGGGCACTATGGCTACACCTTC
CDR3 protein: CSVQPRGHYGYTF
J gene: TRBJ1-2
V gene: TRBV29-1
clone size: once
D gene: -

CDR3 DNA: TGTGCCAGTACCCCACGAGGTTTCGCCGGGGAGCTGTTTTTT
CDR3 protein: CASTPRGFAGELFF
J gene: TRBJ2-2
V gene: TRBV19
clone size: -
D gene: -

CDR3 DNA: TGTGCCATCAGTGATCCTAGGGGGCAGCAGTTCTTC
CDR3 protein: CAISDPRGQQFF
J gene: TRBJ2-1
V gene: TRBV10-3
clone size: -
D gene: TRBD1

CDR3 DNA: TGTGCCAGCAGCCAAGGGACAGGGCGATCACCCCTCCACTTT
CDR3 protein: CASSQGTGRSPLHF
J gene: TRBJ1-6
V gene: TRBV28
clone size: -
D gene: TRBD1

CDR3 DNA: TGTGCCAGCCTAGATGACAGGGCTAACGGCTACACCTTC
CDR3 protein: CASLDDRANGYTF
J gene: TRBJ1-2
V gene: TRBV2
clone size: -
D gene: TRBD1

CDR3 DNA: TGTGCCAGCAGCTTAGCGGGGACTAGCGGATCCGAGCAGTACTTC
CDR3 protein: CASSLAGTSGSEQYF
J gene: TRBJ2-7
V gene: TRBV7-2
clone size: -
D gene: TRBD2

CDR3 DNA: TGCGCCAGCAGGGTGCCAGGAGGGACCTATGGCTACACCTTC
CDR3 protein: CASRVPGGTYGYTF
J gene: TRBJ1-2
V gene: TRBV5-1
clone size: -
D gene: -

CDR3 DNA: TGTGCCAGCGGGACAGTTTCCTCTGGAAACACCATATATTTT
CDR3 protein: CASGTVSSGNTIYF
J gene: TRBJ1-3
V gene: TRBV28
clone size: -
D gene: TRBD1

CDR3 DNA: TGTGCCAGCAGCCTACGACTAGCGGGAGTAAATGAGCAGTTCTTC
CDR3 protein: CASSLRLAGVNEQFF
J gene: TRBJ2-1
V gene: TRBV14
clone size: -
D gene: TRBD2

CDR3 DNA: TGTGCCAGCAGCTATAGCGGGGGGGCCAATGAGCAGTTCTTC
CDR3 protein: CASSYSGGANEQFF
J gene: TRBJ2-1
V gene: TRBV3-1/TRBV3-2
clone size: -
D gene: TRBD2

CDR3 DNA: TGTGCCAGCAGCTTTTCTCAGGGTCAGCCCCAGCATTTT
CDR3 protein: CASSFSQGQPQHF
J gene: TRBJ1-5
V gene: TRBV7-9
clone size: -
D gene: -

CDR3 DNA: TGTGCCAGCAGTATATCCTTGCGCGGCACAGATACGCAGTATTTT
CDR3 protein: CASSISLRGTDTQYF
J gene: TRBJ2-3
V gene: TRBV6-2/TRBV6-3
clone size: -
D gene: -

CDR3 DNA: TGTGCCAGCAGTTCCTCAACAGGCGACTGGGGCTACACCTTC
CDR3 protein: CASSSSTGDWGYTF
J gene: TRBJ1-2
V gene: TRBV27
clone size: -
D gene: -

CDR3 DNA: TGTGCCAGCAGCCCCCCGGGGGGGCGGGCATACGAGCAGTACTTC
CDR3 protein: CASSPPGGRAYEQYF
J gene: TRBJ2-7
V gene: TRBV7-2
clone size: -
D gene: TRBD2

CDR3 DNA: TGTGCCAGTCGCCGGTTTCGGGGAAACACAGATACGCAGTATTTT
CDR3 protein: CASRRFRGNTDTQYF
J gene: TRBJ2-3
V gene: TRBV6-5
clone size: -
D gene: -

CDR3 DNA: TGTGCCAGCAGCCGAACAGGGAGGAACACTGAAGCTTTCTTT
CDR3 protein: CASSRTGRNTEAFF
J gene: TRBJ1-1
V gene: TRBV3-1/TRBV3-2
clone size: -
D gene: -

CDR3 DNA: TGCGCCAGCAGCTTGGCCCCGGGGGGGCCCCACAATGAGCAGTTCTTC
CDR3 protein: CASSLAPGGPHNEQFF
J gene: TRBJ2-1
V gene: TRBV5-1
clone size: -
D gene: TRBD2